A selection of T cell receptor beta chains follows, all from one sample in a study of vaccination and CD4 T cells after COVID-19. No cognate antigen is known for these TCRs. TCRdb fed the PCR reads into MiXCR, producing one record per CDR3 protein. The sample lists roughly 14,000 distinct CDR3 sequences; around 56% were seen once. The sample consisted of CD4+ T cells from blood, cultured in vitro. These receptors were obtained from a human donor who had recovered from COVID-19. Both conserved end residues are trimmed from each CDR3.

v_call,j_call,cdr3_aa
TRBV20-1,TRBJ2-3,SAREARSTDTQY
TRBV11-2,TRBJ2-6,ASSLIRRSSGANVLT
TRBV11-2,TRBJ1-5,ASSLGGISNQPQH
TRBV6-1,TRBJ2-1,ASSHLLLATHYNEQF
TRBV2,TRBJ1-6,ASRLWTENSPLH
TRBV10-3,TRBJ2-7,AIKGLTYEQY
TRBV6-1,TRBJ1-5,ASRETLSNQPQH
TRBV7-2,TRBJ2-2,ASRPNEVTGELF
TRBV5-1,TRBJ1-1,ASSSTGGYTEAF
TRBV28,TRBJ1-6,ASSFKSPLH
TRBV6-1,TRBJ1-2,ASSRAGTGNGYT
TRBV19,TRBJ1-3,ASAAGGGNTIY
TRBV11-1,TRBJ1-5,ASSLTASGHQPQH
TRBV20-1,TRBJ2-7,SASPLVAEQY
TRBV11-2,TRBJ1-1,ASSLGPGSNTEAF
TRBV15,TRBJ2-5,ATSRVTGAKETQY
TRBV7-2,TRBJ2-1,ASSTASYNEQF
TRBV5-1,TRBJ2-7,ASSLEGIADEQY
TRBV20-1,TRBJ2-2,SAESHNANTGELF
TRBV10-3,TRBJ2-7,AISQILAGGPGEQY
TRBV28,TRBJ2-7,ASSSDRGRREQY
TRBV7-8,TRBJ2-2,ASSLTGAVTGELF
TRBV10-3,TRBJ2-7,AISESGLDEQY
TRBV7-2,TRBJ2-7,ASSSRRSSYEQY
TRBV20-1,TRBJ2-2,SVVRGDTGELF
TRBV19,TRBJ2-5,ASSMDSPRTQY
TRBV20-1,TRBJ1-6,SAAHPGAGYSPLH
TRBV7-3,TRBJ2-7,ASSGTAGEQY
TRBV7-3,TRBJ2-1,ASSPRLASNNEQF
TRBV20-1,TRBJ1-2,SARKSGADYGYT
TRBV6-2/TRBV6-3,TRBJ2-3,ASSGTSRHTQY
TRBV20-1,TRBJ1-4,SASLTLLTNEKLF
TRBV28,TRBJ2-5,ASSFNRDQETQY
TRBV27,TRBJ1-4,ASSLGATNEKLF
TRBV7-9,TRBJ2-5,ASSFEGRPQETQY
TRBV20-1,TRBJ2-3,SAAPSAGGTSTQY
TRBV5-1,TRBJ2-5,ASSLVGGKETQY
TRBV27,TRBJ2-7,ASSLLPGLRVNEQY
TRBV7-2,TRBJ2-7,ASSFGQVQY
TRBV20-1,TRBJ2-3,SAVRTSGRGRDTQY
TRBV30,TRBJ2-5,AWSGGRARGTQY
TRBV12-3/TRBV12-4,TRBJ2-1,ASSFRAGEQF
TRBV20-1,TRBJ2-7,SATNPRTSATYEQY
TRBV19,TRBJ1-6,ASSMGYNNSPLH